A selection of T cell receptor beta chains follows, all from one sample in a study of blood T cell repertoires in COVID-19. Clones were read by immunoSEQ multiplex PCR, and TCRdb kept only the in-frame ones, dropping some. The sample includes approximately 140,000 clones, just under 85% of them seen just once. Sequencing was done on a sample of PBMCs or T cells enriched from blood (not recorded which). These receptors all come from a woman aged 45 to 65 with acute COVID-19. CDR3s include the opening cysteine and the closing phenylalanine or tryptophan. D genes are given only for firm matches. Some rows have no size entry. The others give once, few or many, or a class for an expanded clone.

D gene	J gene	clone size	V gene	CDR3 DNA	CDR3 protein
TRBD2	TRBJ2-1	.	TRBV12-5	TGTGCTAGTGGTTTGGTTAGCGGGCGCTACAATGAGCAGTTCTTC	CASGLVSGRYNEQFF
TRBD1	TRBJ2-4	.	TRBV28	TGTGCCAGCATTGGGGCTGGACAGGGGAAAAACATTCAGTACTTC	CASIGAGQGKNIQYF
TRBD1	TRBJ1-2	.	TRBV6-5	TGTGCCAGCACAGGGGGCAGCTATGGCTACACCTTC	CASTGGSYGYTF
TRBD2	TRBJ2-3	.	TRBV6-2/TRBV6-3	TGTGCCAGCAGTGATCTACTAGCGGGAATTACAGATACGCAGTATTTT	CASSDLLAGITDTQYF
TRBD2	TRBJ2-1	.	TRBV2	TGTGCCAGCGAGATGGGTGGTGGGACTAGGGACAATGAGCAGTTCTTC	CASEMGGGTRDNEQFF
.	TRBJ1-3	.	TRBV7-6	TGTGCCAGCAGCTTAGTAACAGGGATAGGAAACACCATATATTTT	CASSLVTGIGNTIYF
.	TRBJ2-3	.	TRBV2	TGTGCCAGCAGTCGCCAGCGGACTAGCACAGATACGCAGTATTTT	CASSRQRTSTDTQYF
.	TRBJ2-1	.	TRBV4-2	TGTGCCAGCAGCCAAGATGGGGGGACCCAGACCTACAATGAGCAGTTCTTC	CASSQDGGTQTYNEQFF
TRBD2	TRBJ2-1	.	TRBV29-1	TGCAGCGTTGAAGATCGAAGTCTAGCGGCTATTTGGTCCTACAATGAGCAGTTCTTC	CSVEDRSLAAIWSYNEQFF
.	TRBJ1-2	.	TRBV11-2	TGTGCCAGCAGCTTAGAGGGAGGGACTGGCTACACCTTC	CASSLEGGTGYTF
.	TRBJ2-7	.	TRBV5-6	TGTGCCAGCTTCTCGACGGGAACCTACGAGCAGTACTTC	CASFSTGTYEQYF
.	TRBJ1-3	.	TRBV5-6	TGTGCCAGCAGCTTCTCGGTTCCTGGAAACACCATATATTTT	CASSFSVPGNTIYF
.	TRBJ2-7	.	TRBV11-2	TGTGCCAGCAGCCAGTACTACGAGCAGTACTTC	CASSQYYEQYF
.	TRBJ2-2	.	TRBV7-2	TGTGCCAGCAGCTTAAACCGCCTAACGAACACCGGGGAGCTGTTTTTT	CASSLNRLTNTGELFF
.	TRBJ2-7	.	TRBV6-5	TGTGCCAGCACCAACTCCCGAGTCTACGAGCAGTACTTC	CASTNSRVYEQYF
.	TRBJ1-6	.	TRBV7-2	TGTGCCAGCAGCTTTTCTGACAGATCACCCCTCCACTTT	CASSFSDRSPLHF
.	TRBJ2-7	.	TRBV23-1	TGCGCCAGCAAGCGGCCGTCGGGGAACGAGCAGTACTTC	CASKRPSGNEQYF
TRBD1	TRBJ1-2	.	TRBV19	TGTGCCAGTACCATGAGACAGGGGGCTTGGGGCTACACCTTC	CASTMRQGAWGYTF
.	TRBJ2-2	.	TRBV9	TGTGCCAGCAGCGTCTTGGACAGTTCGAACACCGGGGAGCTGTTTTTT	CASSVLDSSNTGELFF
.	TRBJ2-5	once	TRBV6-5	TGTGCCAGCAGCCAAAGGGGTACCTGGCGGGAGACCCAGTACTTC	CASSQRGTWRETQYF